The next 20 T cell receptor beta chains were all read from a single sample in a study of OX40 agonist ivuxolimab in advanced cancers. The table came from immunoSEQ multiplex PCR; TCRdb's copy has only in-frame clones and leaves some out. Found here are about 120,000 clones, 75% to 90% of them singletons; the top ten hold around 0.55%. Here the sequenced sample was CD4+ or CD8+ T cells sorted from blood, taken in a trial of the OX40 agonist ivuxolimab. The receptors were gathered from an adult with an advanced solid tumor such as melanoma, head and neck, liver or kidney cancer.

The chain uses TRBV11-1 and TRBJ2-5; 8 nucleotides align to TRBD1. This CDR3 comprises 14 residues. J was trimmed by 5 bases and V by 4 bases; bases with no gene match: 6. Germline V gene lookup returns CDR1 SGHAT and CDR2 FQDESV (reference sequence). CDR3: CASSSVDRAETQYF. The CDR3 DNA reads TGTGCCAGCAGCTCGGTGGACAGGGCGGAGACCCAGTACTTC.

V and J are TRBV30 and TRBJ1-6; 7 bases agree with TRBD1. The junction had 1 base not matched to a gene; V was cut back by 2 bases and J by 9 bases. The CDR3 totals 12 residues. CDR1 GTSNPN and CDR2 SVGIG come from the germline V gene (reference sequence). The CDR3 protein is CAWSRDSSPLHF. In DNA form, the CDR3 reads TGTGCCTGGAGTAGGGACAGTTCACCCCTCCACTTT. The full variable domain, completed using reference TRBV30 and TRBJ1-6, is SQTIHQWPATLVQPVGSPLSLECTVEGTSNPNLYWYRQAAGRGLQLLFYSVGIGQISSEVPQNLSASRPQDRQFILSSKKLLLSDSGFYLCAWSRDSSPLHFGNGTRLTVT.

The CDR3 loop is CASSLSAANYGYTF. The CDR3, as DNA: TGTGCCAGCAGCTTATCGGCAGCGAACTATGGCTACACCTTC. The chain links TRBV11-2 to TRBJ1-2; D is unclear. V was clipped by 2 bases and J by 2 bases, with 9 bases between them. Germline loops: CDR1 SGHAT, CDR2 FQNNGV. This CDR3 is built from 14 residues.

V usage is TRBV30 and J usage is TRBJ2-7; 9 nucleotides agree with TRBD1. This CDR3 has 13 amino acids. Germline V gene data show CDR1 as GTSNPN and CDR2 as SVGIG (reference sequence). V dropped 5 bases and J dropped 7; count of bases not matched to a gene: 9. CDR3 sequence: CAWRGTGLGEQYF. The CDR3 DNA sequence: TGTGCCTGGCGGGGGACAGGGCTAGGTGAGCAGTACTTC.

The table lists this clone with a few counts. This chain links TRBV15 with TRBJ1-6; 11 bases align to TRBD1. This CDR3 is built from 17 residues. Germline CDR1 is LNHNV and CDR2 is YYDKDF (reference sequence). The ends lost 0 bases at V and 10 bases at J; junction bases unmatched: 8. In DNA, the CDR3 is TGTGCCACCAGCAGAGATGTTCCCCGGGACAGGGGGTCACCCCTCCACTTT. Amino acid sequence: CATSRDVPRDRGSPLHF.

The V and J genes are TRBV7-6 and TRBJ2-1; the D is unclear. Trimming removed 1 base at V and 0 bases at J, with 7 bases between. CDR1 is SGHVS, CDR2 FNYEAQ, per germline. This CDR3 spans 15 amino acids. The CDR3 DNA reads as TGTGCCAGCAGCTTAGGAGATCCCTCCTACAATGAGCAGTTCTTC. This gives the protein CASSLGDPSYNEQFF.

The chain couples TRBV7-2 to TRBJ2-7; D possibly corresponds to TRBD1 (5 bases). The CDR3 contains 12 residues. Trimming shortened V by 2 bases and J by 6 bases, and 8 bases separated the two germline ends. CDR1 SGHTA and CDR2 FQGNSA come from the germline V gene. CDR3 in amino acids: CASSLQGSEQYF. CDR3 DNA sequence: TGTGCCAGCAGCTTACAGGGATCCGAGCAGTACTTC.

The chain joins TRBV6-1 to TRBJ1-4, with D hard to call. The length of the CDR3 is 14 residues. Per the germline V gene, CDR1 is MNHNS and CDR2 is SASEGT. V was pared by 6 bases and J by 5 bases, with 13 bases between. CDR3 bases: TGTGCCAGCAGCCCACCACTGGGGAATGAAAAACTGTTTTTT. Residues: CASSPPLGNEKLFF.

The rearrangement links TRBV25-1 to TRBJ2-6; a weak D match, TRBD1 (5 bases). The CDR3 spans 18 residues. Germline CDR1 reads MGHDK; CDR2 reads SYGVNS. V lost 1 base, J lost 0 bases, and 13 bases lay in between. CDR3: CASSESSVGPSGANVLTF. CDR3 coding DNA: TGTGCCAGCAGTGAATCCTCGGTGGGGCCCTCTGGGGCCAACGTCCTGACTTTC.

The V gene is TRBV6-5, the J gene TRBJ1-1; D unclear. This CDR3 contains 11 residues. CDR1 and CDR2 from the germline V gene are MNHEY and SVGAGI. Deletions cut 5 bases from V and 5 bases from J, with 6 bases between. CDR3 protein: CASSAGTEAFF. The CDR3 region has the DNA TGTGCCAGCAGTGCAGGAACTGAAGCTTTCTTT.

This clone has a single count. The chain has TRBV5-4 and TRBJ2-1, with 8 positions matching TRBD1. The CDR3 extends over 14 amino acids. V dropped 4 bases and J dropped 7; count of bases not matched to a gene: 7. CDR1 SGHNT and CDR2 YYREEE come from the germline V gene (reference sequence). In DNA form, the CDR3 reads TGTGCCAGCAGCCGGACCACAGGGGGTAATGAGCAGTTCTTC. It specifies CASSRTTGGNEQFF.

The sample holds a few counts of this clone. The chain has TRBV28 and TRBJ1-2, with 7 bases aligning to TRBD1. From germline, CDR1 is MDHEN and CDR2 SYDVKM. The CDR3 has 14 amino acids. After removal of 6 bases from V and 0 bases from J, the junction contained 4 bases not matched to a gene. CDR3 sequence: CASRTGTANYGYTF. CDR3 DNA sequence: TGTGCCAGCAGGACAGGGACAGCTAACTATGGCTACACCTTC.

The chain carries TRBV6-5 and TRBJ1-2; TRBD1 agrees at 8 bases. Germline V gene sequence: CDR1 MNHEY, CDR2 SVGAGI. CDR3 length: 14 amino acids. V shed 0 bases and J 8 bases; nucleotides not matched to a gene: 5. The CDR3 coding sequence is TGTGCCAGCAGTTACTCGGCAGGGGGCAGGGGCTACACCTTC. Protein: CASSYSAGGRGYTF.

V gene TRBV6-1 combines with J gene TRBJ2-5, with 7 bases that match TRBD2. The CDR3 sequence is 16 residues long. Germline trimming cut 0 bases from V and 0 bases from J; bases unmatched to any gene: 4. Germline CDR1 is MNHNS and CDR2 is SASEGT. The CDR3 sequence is CASSEAPGGYQETQYF. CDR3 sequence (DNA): TGTGCCAGCAGTGAAGCCCCCGGGGGGTACCAAGAGACCCAGTACTTC.

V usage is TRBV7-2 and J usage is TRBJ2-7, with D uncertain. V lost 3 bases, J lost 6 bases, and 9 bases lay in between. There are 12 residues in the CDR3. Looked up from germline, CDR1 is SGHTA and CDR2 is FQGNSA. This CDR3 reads CASSLISPEQYF. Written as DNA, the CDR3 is TGTGCCAGCAGCTTGATCAGCCCCGAGCAGTACTTC.

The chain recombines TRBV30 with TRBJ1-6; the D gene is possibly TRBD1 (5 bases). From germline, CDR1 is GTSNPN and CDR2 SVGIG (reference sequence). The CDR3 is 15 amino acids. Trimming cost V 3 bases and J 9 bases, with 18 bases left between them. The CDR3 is CAWRLPTGAISPLHF. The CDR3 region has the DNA TGTGCCTGGAGGCTACCAACAGGAGCTATTTCACCCCTCCACTTT.

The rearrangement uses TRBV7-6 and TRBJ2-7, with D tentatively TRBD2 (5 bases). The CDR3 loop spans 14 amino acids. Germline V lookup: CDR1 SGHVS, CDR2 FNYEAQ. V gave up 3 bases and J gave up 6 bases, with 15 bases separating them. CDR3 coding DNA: TGTGCCAGCAGCTTGGTGAGGACTGGGAGCGAGCAGTACTTC. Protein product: CASSLVRTGSEQYF.

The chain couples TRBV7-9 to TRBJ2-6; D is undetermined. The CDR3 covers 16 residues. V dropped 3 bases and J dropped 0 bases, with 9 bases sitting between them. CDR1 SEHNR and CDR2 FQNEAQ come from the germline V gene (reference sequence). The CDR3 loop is CASSFGDNSGANVLTF. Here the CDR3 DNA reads TGTGCCAGCAGCTTTGGGGATAACTCTGGGGCCAACGTCCTGACTTTC.

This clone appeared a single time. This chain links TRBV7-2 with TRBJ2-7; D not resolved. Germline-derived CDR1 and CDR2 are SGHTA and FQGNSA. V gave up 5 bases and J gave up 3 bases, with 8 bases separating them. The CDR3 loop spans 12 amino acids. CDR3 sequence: CASSPPGYEQYF. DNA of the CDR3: TGTGCCAGCAGCCCTCCCGGCTACGAGCAGTACTTC.

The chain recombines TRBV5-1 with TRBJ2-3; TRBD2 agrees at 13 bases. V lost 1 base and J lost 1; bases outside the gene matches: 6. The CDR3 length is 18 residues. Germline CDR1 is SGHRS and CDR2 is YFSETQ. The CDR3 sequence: CASSLTTSGGSRTDTQYF. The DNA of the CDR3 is TGCGCCAGCAGCTTGACGACTAGCGGGGGGTCTCGCACAGATACGCAGTATTTT. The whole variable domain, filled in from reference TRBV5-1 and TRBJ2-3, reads KAGVTQTPRYLIKTRGQQVTLSCSPISGHRSVSWYQQTPGQGLQFLFEYFSETQRNKGNFPGRFSGRQFSNSRSEMNVSTLELGDSALYLCASSLTTSGGSRTDTQYFGPGTRLTVL.